These 23 T cell receptor beta chains share one sample of origin, sequenced in a study of PD-1 blockade in mismatch repair-deficient tumors. Measured with immunoSEQ multiplex PCR; TCRdb has only the in-frame clones, and not every one. This table holds under 50,000 clones, approximately 88% found once. The specimen comprised PBMCs, sampled roughly nine months after starting pembrolizumab. These receptor sequences come from an adult with mismatch repair-deficient cancer.

The rearrangement uses TRBV5-1 and TRBJ1-2, with D perhaps matching TRBD1 (6 bases). V was trimmed by 4 bases and J by 8 bases, leaving 15 bases between them. The CDR3 extends over 13 amino acids. CDR1 and CDR2 from the germline V gene are SGHRS and YFSETQ. The CDR3 sequence: CASSPLTGSGYTF. Written as DNA, the CDR3 is TGCGCCAGCAGCCCCTTAACAGGGTCCGGCTACACCTTC. The variable domain in full, completed from reference TRBV5-1 and TRBJ1-2, reads KAGVTQTPRYLIKTRGQQVTLSCSPISGHRSVSWYQQTPGQGLQFLFEYFSETQRNKGNFPGRFSGRQFSNSRSEMNVSTLELGDSALYLCASSPLTGSGYTFGSGTRLTVV.

This chain uses TRBV28 with TRBJ2-3, with 11 bases fitting TRBD2. Germline V CDR1 and CDR2: MDHEN, SYDVKM. The CDR3 is 16 amino acids. V lost 4 bases to trimming and J lost 4 bases; unmatched junction nucleotides: 7. CDR3 DNA sequence: TGTGCCAGCAGTTCCCAGACTAGCGGGACGGCAGATACGCAGTATTTT. This gives the protein CASSSQTSGTADTQYF.

The chain joins TRBV5-1 to TRBJ1-4; D unresolved. Germline V CDR1 and CDR2: SGHRS, YFSETQ. V gave up 5 bases and J gave up 3 bases, with 11 bases separating them. The CDR3 is made up of 14 amino acids. CDR3 sequence (DNA): TGCGCCAGCAGAGGCGGGGTTGCTAATGAAAAACTGTTTTTT. Encoded protein: CASRGGVANEKLFF.

The chain is built from TRBV5-1 and TRBJ2-7; the match to TRBD1 covers 9 bases. The V gene's germline CDR1 is SGHRS and CDR2 YFSETQ. The CDR3 is 16 amino acids. With 0 bases clipped from V and 7 bases from J, the junction kept 11 bases outside the gene matches. DNA of the CDR3: TGCGCCAGCAGCTTGGTCTCCGGGACAGGGTACTTGGAGCAGTACTTC. This codes for CASSLVSGTGYLEQYF. Drawing the rest from reference TRBV5-1 and TRBJ2-7, the complete variable domain is KAGVTQTPRYLIKTRGQQVTLSCSPISGHRSVSWYQQTPGQGLQFLFEYFSETQRNKGNFPGRFSGRQFSNSRSEMNVSTLELGDSALYLCASSLVSGTGYLEQYFGPGTRLTVT.

V gene TRBV28 combines with J gene TRBJ2-1, with D perhaps matching TRBD2 (6 bases). The CDR3 spans 14 residues. Deletions cut 8 bases from V and 7 bases from J, with 18 bases between. Germline loops: CDR1 MDHEN, CDR2 SYDVKM. The CDR3 region has the DNA TGTGCCAGCGGACGGGGCAGGGCGGGAAATGAGCAGTTCTTC. It encodes CASGRGRAGNEQFF.

The chain joins TRBV14 to TRBJ2-4; D perhaps matches TRBD1 (5 bases). Germline assignment: CDR1 SGHDN and CDR2 FVKESK. Trimming shortened V by 0 bases and J by 2 bases, and 17 bases separated the two germline ends. The CDR3 covers 18 residues. The CDR3 loop is CASSQDLGQGGSKNIQYF. In DNA, the CDR3 is TGTGCCAGCAGCCAAGATCTTGGGCAGGGCGGTTCCAAAAACATTCAGTACTTC.

The J gene is TRBJ1-1, the V gene TRBV19, with D perhaps TRBD1 (6 bases). This CDR3 has 13 residues. Per germline, CDR1 LNHDA and CDR2 SQIVND (reference sequence). The ends were cut back, 3 bases at V and 6 bases at J, with 11 bases in the middle. In nucleotides, the CDR3 is TGTGCCAGTAGTATTATAGGGGGTCCTGAAGCTTTCTTT. This translates into CASSIIGGPEAFF. The variable domain in full, with the rest retrieved from reference TRBV19 and TRBJ1-1, is DGGITQSPKYLFRKEGQNVTLSCEQNLNHDAMYWYRQDPGQGLRLIYYSQIVNDFQKGDIAEGYSVSREKKESFPLTVTSAQKNPTAFYLCASSIIGGPEAFFGQGTRLTVV.

This sequence joins TRBV23-1 and TRBJ1-1, with a possible D match to TRBD1 (6 bases). TRBV23-1 is an ORF for which the function is uncertain. Trimming cost V 0 bases and J 4 bases, with 24 bases left between them. The CDR3 covers 19 residues. The CDR3 DNA is TGCGCCAGCAGTCAATCGACCCCGGGACACCCGTTCATGTCCACTGAAGCTTTCTTT. The encoded protein is CASSQSTPGHPFMSTEAFF.

The chain recombines TRBV2 with TRBJ2-1; 8 bases align to TRBD2. The CDR3 has 15 residues. Germline V CDR1 and CDR2: SNHLY, FYNNEI. The V and J ends lost 7 bases and 3 bases, in that order; junction bases with no gene match: 8. The CDR3 is CASIPAGDLYNEQFF. Written as DNA, the CDR3 is TGTGCCAGCATCCCAGCGGGAGACCTCTACAATGAGCAGTTCTTC.

In its sample, this clone is medium-sized. The V call is TRBV4-1, the J call TRBJ2-2; D remains ambiguous. Germline V gene data show CDR1 as MGHRA and CDR2 as YSYEKL. Deletions cut 0 bases from V and 9 bases from J, with 17 bases between. The CDR3 runs 16 residues. CDR3 coding DNA: TGCGCCAGCAGCCAAGAGCGCGGAGCTTTAGTCCGGGAGCTGTTTTTT. This sequence encodes CASSQERGALVRELFF.

The chain couples TRBV2 to TRBJ1-2; D ambiguous. The germline CDR1 and CDR2 sequences are SNHLY and FYNNEI. The CDR3 has 11 amino acids. Trimming cost V 4 bases and J 8 bases, with 8 bases left between them. CDR3 region: CASSVLEGYTF. CDR3 sequence (DNA): TGTGCCAGCAGTGTCTTAGAAGGCTACACCTTC. Full variable domain (outside the CDR3, taken from reference TRBV2 and TRBJ1-2): EPEVTQTPSHQVTQMGQEVILRCVPISNHLYFYWYRQILGQKVEFLVSFYNNEISEKSEIFDDQFSVERPDGSNFTLKIRSTKLEDSAMYFCASSVLEGYTFGSGTRLTVV.

The chain has TRBV9 and TRBJ1-5; the D is unclear. The CDR3 totals 13 residues. V lost 0 bases, J lost 7 bases, and 8 bases lay in between. Germline V lookup: CDR1 SGDLS, CDR2 YYNGEE. The CDR3 loop is CASSVGANQPQHF. The DNA of the CDR3 is TGTGCCAGCAGCGTAGGGGCTAACCAGCCCCAGCATTTT.

V usage is TRBV5-1 and J usage is TRBJ2-7; 9 bases are shared with TRBD1. This CDR3 has 15 residues. With 3 bases clipped from V and 0 bases from J, the junction kept 4 bases outside the gene matches. In germline, CDR1 is SGHRS, CDR2 YFSETQ. The CDR3 loop reads CASSWGQGSSYEQYF. The CDR3 nucleotides read TGCGCCAGCAGCTGGGGACAGGGAAGCTCCTACGAGCAGTACTTC.

The chain carries TRBV5-1 and TRBJ2-2, with D uncertain. CDR1 is SGHRS, CDR2 YFSETQ, per germline. The CDR3 totals 14 residues. V gave up 0 bases and J gave up 8 bases, with 11 bases separating them. CDR3 nucleotide sequence: TGCGCCAGCAGCTTGGACTCCTCCCCGGGGGAGCTGTTTTTT. The encoded protein is CASSLDSSPGELFF.

This clone has a handful of counts. This chain uses TRBV5-6 with TRBJ1-5; D is unclear. The germline CDR1 and CDR2 sequences are SGHDT and YYEEEE. With 5 bases removed from V and 3 bases from J, the gap between germline ends came to 9 bases. The CDR3 covers 13 residues. The CDR3: CASSRGPNQPQHF. In DNA form, the CDR3 reads TGTGCCAGCAGTCGAGGGCCCAATCAGCCCCAGCATTTT.

CDR3 region: CASSLYNQPQHF. The DNA of the CDR3 is TGTGCCAGCAGCTTATATAATCAGCCCCAGCATTTT. The chain links TRBV7-6 to TRBJ1-5, with D unclear. Germline CDR1 SGHVS, CDR2 FNYEAQ. V lost 2 bases to trimming and J lost 4 bases, with 3 bases between them. There are 12 residues in the CDR3.

This chain links TRBV7-9 with TRBJ1-4; 11 nucleotides match TRBD1. Per germline, CDR1 SEHNR and CDR2 FQNEAQ (reference sequence). Trimming at V came to 0 bases and at J to 7 bases, leaving 10 bases not matched to a gene. The CDR3 is made up of 18 amino acids. This CDR3 is CASSLAGTGGLRGEKLFF. The DNA of the CDR3 is TGTGCCAGCAGCTTAGCCGGGACAGGGGGTTTACGAGGTGAAAAACTGTTTTTT.

This clone was found once. V gene TRBV5-1 combines with J gene TRBJ2-1; the match to TRBD2 covers 7 bases. This CDR3 is 15 amino acids long. The germline CDR1 and CDR2 sequences are SGHRS and YFSETQ. J gave up 2 bases and V 4 bases, and 6 bases lay outside the gene matches. The chain's CDR3 is CASSPGSGAYNEQFF. CDR3 bases: TGCGCCAGCAGCCCCGGGAGCGGGGCCTACAATGAGCAGTTCTTC.

This clone has only one observation. V gene TRBV2 combines with J gene TRBJ1-5, with 7 bases fitting TRBD1. V gave up 5 bases and J gave up 7 bases; unmatched junction bases: 8. The CDR3 runs 14 residues. Germline lookup yields CDR1 SNHLY and CDR2 FYNNEI. The CDR3 nucleotides are TGTGCCAGCAGTCAACTTCAGGGGGACCAGCCCCAGCATTTT. It specifies CASSQLQGDQPQHF.

The rearrangement links TRBV13 to TRBJ2-5; D gene unclear. The DNA end is a closer match to TRBJ2-7, so the J assignment may be wrong. The CDR3 loop spans 16 amino acids. Germline V gene sequence: CDR1 PRHDT, CDR2 FYEKMQ (reference sequence). CDR3 residues: CASSLFRDGYYYEQYF. CDR3 sequence (DNA): TGTGCCAGCAGCTTATTCCGAGACGGGTACTACTACGAGCAGTACTTC.

The rearrangement links TRBV28 to TRBJ2-4; D gene ambiguous. Germline CDR1 and CDR2: MDHEN and SYDVKM. V lost 3 bases, J lost 4 bases, and 10 bases lay in between. The CDR3 spans 14 residues. This CDR3 reads CASSLGRVKNIQYF. CDR3 DNA: TGTGCCAGCAGTTTGGGCAGAGTTAAAAACATTCAGTACTTC.

V usage is TRBV10-2 and J usage is TRBJ1-5; 9 bases match TRBD1. This CDR3 contains 13 residues. CDR1 is WSHSY and CDR2 is SAAADI in the germline V gene. After removal of 8 bases from V and 7 bases from J, the junction contained 6 bases not matched to a gene. The CDR3 protein is CASGTGGHQPQHF. For the CDR3, the DNA is TGCGCCAGCGGTACAGGGGGCCACCAGCCCCAGCATTTT.

The V gene is TRBV28, the J gene TRBJ2-5; 8 nucleotides align to TRBD2. The closer fit of TRBJ2-7 to the DNA end suggests the J call may be wrong. Germline-derived CDR1 and CDR2 are MDHEN and SYDVKM. CDR3 length: 14 residues. CDR3 region: CASSRRTSSYEQYF. The CDR3, as DNA: TGTGCCAGCAGCCGACGGACTAGCAGCTACGAGCAGTACTTC.